The rows below give T cell receptor beta chains drawn from one sample of a study of beta chain features in type 1 diabetes. Some clones are missing from TCRdb's copy, which holds only in-frame ones; the method was immunoSEQ multiplex PCR. This table holds under 300,000 clones, roughly 14% found once. The sample taken for sequencing was naive CD4+ T cells from blood. The receptors come from a man aged 30 to 45 with type 1 diabetes. Both conserved end residues are part of each CDR3.

j_call,v_call,cdr3_aa
TRBJ2-3,TRBV2,CASSELRDSFSTDTQYF
TRBJ2-1,TRBV5-1,CASSQGLAGAFDNEQFF
TRBJ1-1,TRBV7-9,CASSLAWGEAMNTEAFF
TRBJ2-2,TRBV2,CASSERTSTGELFF
TRBJ2-4,TRBV5-6,CASRHWGQGEDIQYF
TRBJ1-1,TRBV25-1,CASSAEPGQGSTFEAFF
TRBJ2-5,TRBV10-3,CAISGLAGDVETQYF
TRBJ2-7,TRBV30,CAWSRDPGQLEQYF
TRBJ2-5,TRBV5-1,CASSPLSGGEPQETQYF
TRBJ1-1,TRBV5-1,CASSLGGQLNTEAFF
TRBJ2-1,TRBV7-2,CASSLARAELNEQFF
TRBJ2-6,TRBV18,CASSPVRGDGANVLTF
TRBJ2-2,TRBV21-1,CASSKKRERTGELFF
TRBJ2-1,TRBV7-2,CASSLESSGRYNEQFF
TRBJ2-1,TRBV2,CASSVLAGASSNEQFF
TRBJ2-5,TRBV5-1,CASSLEASGSSWETQYF
TRBJ1-1,TRBV11-2,CASSPRQGATTEAFF
TRBJ1-2,TRBV20-1,CSPRQGNGYTF
TRBJ1-1,TRBV28,CASSFPRDTEAFF
TRBJ1-2,TRBV25-1,CASSKEDPNYGYTF
TRBJ2-7,TRBV5-1,CASSLWEGSSYEQYF
TRBJ2-7,TRBV27,CASSLDSSDEQYF
TRBJ2-1,TRBV11-3,CASSISGTRDEQFF
TRBJ2-1,TRBV5-1,CASSLAYGSSYNEQFF
TRBJ2-7,TRBV19,CASSKVTGLSYEQYF
TRBJ2-3,TRBV27,CASIGGPKADTQYF
TRBJ2-2,TRBV19,CASNPPGHNTGELFF
TRBJ2-3,TRBV30,CAWTYRAGGATDTQYF
TRBJ1-2,TRBV6-5,CASSPGGGYNYGYTF
TRBJ2-1,TRBV7-8,CASSNRGEQFF
TRBJ2-5,TRBV7-2,CASSPRPGNWGGETQYF
TRBJ2-2,TRBV5-1,CATRQGNTGELFF
TRBJ2-5,TRBV5-1,CASSLEKGDAGETQYF
TRBJ2-1,TRBV2,CASRELAAPYNEQFF
TRBJ2-7,TRBV5-4,CASGRYGLYEQYF
TRBJ2-3,TRBV4-2,CASSSIGNGAGRSTDTQYF
TRBJ1-5,TRBV7-9,CASGADSNQPQHF
TRBJ1-5,TRBV28,CASSLSQGSNQPQHF
TRBJ2-1,TRBV5-1,CASSSYRVANEQFF
TRBJ2-3,TRBV9,CASSVGGPGTDTQYF
TRBJ2-5,TRBV6-1,CASSELASGRQTQYF
TRBJ2-5,TRBV5-6,CASSPRGGGAQETQYF
TRBJ2-3,TRBV5-6,CASSPLAGGIDTQYF
TRBJ1-6,TRBV14,CASSQDPGSPLHF
TRBJ2-3,TRBV2,CASRGGGQRTDTQYF
TRBJ1-3,TRBV5-1,CASSLTGNGNTIYF
TRBJ2-7,TRBV6-5,CATHPLTGDTYEQYF
TRBJ1-2,TRBV30,CAWSVADTLGYTF
TRBJ2-3,TRBV6-6,CASSSNSDTQYF
TRBJ2-1,TRBV15,CATSRDSLEQFF
TRBJ2-7,TRBV18,CASSPGLAGAYEQYF
TRBJ2-6,TRBV4-1,CASSQVLGRVQGGSGANVLTF
TRBJ1-1,TRBV7-9,CASSLTGTAATEAFF
TRBJ2-1,TRBV5-1,CASSGGTSGSSYNEQFF